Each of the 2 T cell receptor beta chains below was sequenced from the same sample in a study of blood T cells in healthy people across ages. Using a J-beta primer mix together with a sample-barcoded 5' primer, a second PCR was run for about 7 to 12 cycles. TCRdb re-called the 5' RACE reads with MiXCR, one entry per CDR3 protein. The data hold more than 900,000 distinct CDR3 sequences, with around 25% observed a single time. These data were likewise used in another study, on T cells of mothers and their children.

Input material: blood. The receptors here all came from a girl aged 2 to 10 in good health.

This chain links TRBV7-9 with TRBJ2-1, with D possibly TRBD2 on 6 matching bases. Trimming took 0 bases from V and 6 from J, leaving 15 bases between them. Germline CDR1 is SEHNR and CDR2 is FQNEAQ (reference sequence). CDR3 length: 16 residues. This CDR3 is CASSLALGTFLNEQFF. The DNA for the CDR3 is TGTGCCAGCAGCTTAGCCCTCGGGACTTTCCTCAATGAGCAGTTCTTC.

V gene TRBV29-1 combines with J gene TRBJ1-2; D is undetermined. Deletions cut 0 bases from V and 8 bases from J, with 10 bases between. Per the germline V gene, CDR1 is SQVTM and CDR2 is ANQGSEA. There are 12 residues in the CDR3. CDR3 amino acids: CSVEERVRGYTF. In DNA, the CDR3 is TGCAGCGTTGAAGAAAGGGTTCGGGGCTACACCTTC.